This T cell receptor (beta chain) was sequenced in a study of T cells after posttransplantation cyclophosphamide. General observations from the study: Donor-recipient repertoire similarity was low at 1-2 months, rising over year one. TRB clonality was highly associated with recipient CMV seropositivity and reactivation.

Cyclophosphamide on days +3 and +4 followed busulfan-fludarabine conditioning and a marrow graft. V lost 5 bases, J lost 2 bases, and 9 bases lay in between. Germline CDR1 reads MDHEN; CDR2 reads SYDVKM. This CDR3 has 13 residues. Data came from immunoSEQ multiplex PCR; TCRdb stores just in-frame clones and leaves some out. The profile shows about 3,300 clones, roughly 77% of them singletons. A remark on this clone: Antigen unknown.

This TCR was sampled from a male patient between 60 and 69 years old who received an allogeneic stem cell transplant from a related donor and was CMV-positive. Some T cells may have come from the graft donor. The chain links TRBV28 to TRBJ2-5, with D perhaps matching TRBD2 (6 bases). The specimen was PBMCs, collected about 190 days after allogeneic stem cell transplant with posttransplant cyclophosphamide. CDR3 nucleotide sequence: TGTGCCAGCAGTGACGGGGGTCAAGAGACCCAGTACTTC. Translating it yields CASSDGGQETQYF. Full variable domain (remainder filled in from reference TRBV28 and TRBJ2-5): DVKVTQSSRYLVKRTGEKVFLECVQDMDHENMFWYRQDPGLGLRLIYFSYDVKMKEKGDIPEGYSVSREKKERFSLILESASTNQTSMYLCASSDGGQETQYFGPGTRLLVL.